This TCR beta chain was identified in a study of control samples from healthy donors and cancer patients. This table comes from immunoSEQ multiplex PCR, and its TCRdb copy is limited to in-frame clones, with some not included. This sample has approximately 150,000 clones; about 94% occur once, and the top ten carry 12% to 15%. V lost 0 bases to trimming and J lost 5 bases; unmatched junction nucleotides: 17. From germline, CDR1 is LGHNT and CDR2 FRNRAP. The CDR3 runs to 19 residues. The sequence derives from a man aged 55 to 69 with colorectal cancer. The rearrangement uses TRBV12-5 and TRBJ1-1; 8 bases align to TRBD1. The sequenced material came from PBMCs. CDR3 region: CASGLVPSLGGQGRTEAFF. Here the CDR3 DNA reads TGTGCTAGTGGTTTGGTACCATCATTAGGAGGACAGGGCAGGACTGAAGCTTTCTTT.